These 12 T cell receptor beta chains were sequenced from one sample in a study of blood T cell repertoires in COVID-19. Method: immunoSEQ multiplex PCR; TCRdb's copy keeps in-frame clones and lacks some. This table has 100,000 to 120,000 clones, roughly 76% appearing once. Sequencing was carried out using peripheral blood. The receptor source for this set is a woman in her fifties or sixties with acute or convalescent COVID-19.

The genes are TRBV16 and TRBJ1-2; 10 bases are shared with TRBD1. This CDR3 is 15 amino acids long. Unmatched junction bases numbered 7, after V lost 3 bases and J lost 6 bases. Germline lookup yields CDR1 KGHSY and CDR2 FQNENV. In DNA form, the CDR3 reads TGTGCCAGCAGCCACCGAGGGACAGGGGACAATGGCTACACCTTC. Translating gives CASSHRGTGDNGYTF.

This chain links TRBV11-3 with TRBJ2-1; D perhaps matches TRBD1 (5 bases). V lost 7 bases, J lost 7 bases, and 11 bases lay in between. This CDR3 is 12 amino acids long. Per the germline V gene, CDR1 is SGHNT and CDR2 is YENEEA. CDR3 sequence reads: CASTKGDNEQFF. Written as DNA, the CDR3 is TGTGCCAGCACCAAAGGGGATAATGAGCAGTTCTTC. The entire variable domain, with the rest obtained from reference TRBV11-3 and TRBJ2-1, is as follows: EAGVVQSPRYKIIEKKQPVAFWCNPISGHNTLYWYLQNLGQGPELLIRYENEEAVDDSQLPKDRFSAERLKGVDSTLKIQPAELGDSAVYLCASTKGDNEQFFGPGTRLTVL.

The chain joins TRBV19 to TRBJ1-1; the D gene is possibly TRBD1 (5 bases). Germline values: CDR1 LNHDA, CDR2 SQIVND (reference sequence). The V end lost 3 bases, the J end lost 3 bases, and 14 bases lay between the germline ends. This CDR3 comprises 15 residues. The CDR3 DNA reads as TGTGCCAGTAGTATCAGGGCTCTTGGGGACACTGAAGCTTTCTTT. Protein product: CASSIRALGDTEAFF.

The CDR3: CASSTPGYGYTF. CDR3 DNA: TGTGCCAGCAGTACCCCAGGGTATGGCTACACCTTC. This chain uses TRBV12-3 or TRBV12-4 with TRBJ1-2; possible D gene TRBD1, 5 bases. V gave up 5 bases and J gave up 5 bases, with 9 bases separating them. The CDR3 has 12 amino acids.

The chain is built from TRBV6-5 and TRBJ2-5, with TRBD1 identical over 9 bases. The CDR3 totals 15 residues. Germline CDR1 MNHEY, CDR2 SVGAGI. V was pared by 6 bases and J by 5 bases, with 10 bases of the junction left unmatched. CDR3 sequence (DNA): TGTGCCAGCAGGGGAACAGGGGGCATCGGCGAGACCCAGTACTTC. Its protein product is CASRGTGGIGETQYF.

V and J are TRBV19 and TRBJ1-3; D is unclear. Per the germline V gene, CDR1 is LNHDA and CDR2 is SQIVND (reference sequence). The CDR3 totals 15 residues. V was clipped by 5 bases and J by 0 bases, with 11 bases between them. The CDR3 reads CASSPGTGSGNTIYF. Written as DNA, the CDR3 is TGTGCCAGTAGTCCTGGAACGGGCTCTGGAAACACCATATATTTT. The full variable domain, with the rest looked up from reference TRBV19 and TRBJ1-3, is DGGITQSPKYLFRKEGQNVTLSCEQNLNHDAMYWYRQDPGQGLRLIYYSQIVNDFQKGDIAEGYSVSREKKESFPLTVTSAQKNPTAFYLCASSPGTGSGNTIYFGEGSWLTVV.

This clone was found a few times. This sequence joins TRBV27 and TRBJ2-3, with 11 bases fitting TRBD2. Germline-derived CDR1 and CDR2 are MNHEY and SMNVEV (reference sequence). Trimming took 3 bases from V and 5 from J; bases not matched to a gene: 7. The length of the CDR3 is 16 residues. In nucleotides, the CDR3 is TGTGCCAGCAGTTTTACTAGCGGGGGACGAAGAGATACGCAGTATTTT. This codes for CASSFTSGGRRDTQYF.

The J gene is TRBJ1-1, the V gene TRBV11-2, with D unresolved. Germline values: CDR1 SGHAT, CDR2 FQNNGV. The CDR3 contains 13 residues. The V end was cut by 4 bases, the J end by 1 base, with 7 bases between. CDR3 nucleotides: TGTGCCAGCAGCTCAAGACAGAACACTGAAGCTTTCTTT. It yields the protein CASSSRQNTEAFF.

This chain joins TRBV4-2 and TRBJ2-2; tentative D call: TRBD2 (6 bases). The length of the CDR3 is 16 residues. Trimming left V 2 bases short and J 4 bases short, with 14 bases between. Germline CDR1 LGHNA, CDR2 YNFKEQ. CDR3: CASSQLGGSLTGELFF. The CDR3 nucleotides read TGTGCCAGCAGCCAATTGGGGGGATCTCTCACCGGGGAGCTGTTTTTT.

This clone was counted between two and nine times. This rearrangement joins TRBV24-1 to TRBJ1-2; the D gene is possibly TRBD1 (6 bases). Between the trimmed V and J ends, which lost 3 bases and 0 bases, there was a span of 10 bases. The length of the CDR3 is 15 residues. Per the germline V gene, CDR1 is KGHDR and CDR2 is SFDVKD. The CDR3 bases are TGTGCCACCAGTGATCCAGGGGCTACTAACTATGGCTACACCTTC. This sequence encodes CATSDPGATNYGYTF.

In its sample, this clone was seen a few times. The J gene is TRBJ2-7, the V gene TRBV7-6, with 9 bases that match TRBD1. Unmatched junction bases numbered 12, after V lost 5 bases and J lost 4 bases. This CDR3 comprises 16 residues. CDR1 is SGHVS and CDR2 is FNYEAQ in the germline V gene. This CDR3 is CASSRSPGQGIYEQYF. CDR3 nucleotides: TGTGCCAGCAGCAGAAGCCCGGGACAGGGTATATACGAGCAGTACTTC.

CDR3 loop: CATSSGGTYEQYF. The CDR3 DNA is TGTGCCACCTCTAGCGGGGGAACCTACGAGCAGTACTTC. V usage is TRBV6-5 and J usage is TRBJ2-7, with TRBD2 identical over 10 bases. V shed 10 bases, J shed 2 bases, and the junction held 5 bases outside the gene matches. CDR3 length equals 13 residues. Germline V CDR1 and CDR2: MNHEY, SVGAGI.